This T cell receptor beta chain was captured by sequencing in a study of cytomegalovirus exposure and HLA in healthy donors. On the study more broadly: Among the approximately 430 donors who were genotyped, roughly 76% fell in the genetic ancestry cluster that is associated with self-reported Caucasian donors. Study-wide results and caveats: Several of the most significant clusters appeared, in a later analysis, to be linked to common viral pathogens. A later look showed TCR association rates differing by HLA locus, highest for DRB1 and lowest for HLA-C.

This clone was counted a single time. Its antigen is unknown. Likely unrecorded immune exposures existed in these nominally healthy donors. 60 Vbeta and 13 Jbeta primers were used in PCR. Generated by immunoSEQ multiplex PCR, the TCRdb table keeps only in-frame clones and is missing some. This sample has approximately 100,000 clones, with approximately 81% found just once. The CDR3 runs to 14 residues. Trimming stripped 0 bases from V and 6 bases from J, with 9 bases between. Germline V gives CDR1 MGHRA, CDR2 YSYEKL. The chain recombines TRBV4-1 with TRBJ2-4; D not certain. The receptor's source is a woman in her twenties or thirties in good health and CMV-seronegative. Sequenced input: PBMCs. This CDR3 is CASSQEARGNIQYF. The CDR3 bases are TGCGCCAGCAGCCAAGAGGCTAGAGGAAACATTCAGTACTTC.